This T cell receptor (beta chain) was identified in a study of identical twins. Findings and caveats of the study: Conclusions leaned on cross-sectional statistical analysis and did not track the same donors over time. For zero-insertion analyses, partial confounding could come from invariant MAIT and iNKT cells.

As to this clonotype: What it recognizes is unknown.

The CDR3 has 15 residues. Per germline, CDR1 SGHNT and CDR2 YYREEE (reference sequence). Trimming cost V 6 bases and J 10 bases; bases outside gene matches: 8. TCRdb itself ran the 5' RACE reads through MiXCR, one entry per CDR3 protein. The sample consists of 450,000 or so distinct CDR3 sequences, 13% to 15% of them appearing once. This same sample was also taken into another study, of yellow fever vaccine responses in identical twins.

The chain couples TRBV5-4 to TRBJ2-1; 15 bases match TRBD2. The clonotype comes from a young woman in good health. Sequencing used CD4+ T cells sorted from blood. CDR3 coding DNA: TGTGCCAGCATCGACAGGACTAGCGGGAGGGGAGAGCAGTTCTTC. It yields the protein CASIDRTSGRGEQFF.